Given below is one T cell receptor (beta chain) in context. Unrecorded immune exposure was likely among donors, who were nominally healthy when sampled. The PCR made use of 60 Vbeta and 13 Jbeta primers. Produced via immunoSEQ multiplex PCR; TCRdb's table is partial and in-frame only. This sample has about 96,000 clones, with roughly three quarters found just once. These data originate in a study of cytomegalovirus exposure and HLA in healthy donors. Trimming left V 6 bases short and J 5 bases short, with 13 bases between. Germline lookup yields CDR1 SSHAT and CDR2 FNYEAQ (reference sequence). CDR3 size: 14 residues.

J is TRBJ2-2 and V is TRBV7-7, with D possibly matching TRBD1 (5 bases). The sequence derives from a man aged 25-45 years in good health and CMV-seronegative. Sample: PBMCs. The CDR3 DNA sequence: TGTGCCAGCAGTTCAGGGATGGGGACCGGGGAGCTGTTTTTT. This gives the protein CASSSGMGTGELFF.